This record looks at one TCR beta chain sequence and its context. Sequenced by immunoSEQ multiplex PCR; TCRdb stores in-frame clones only, minus some. Of about 120,000 clones in the sample, roughly 92% were seen once. This entry comes from a study of control samples from healthy donors and cancer patients. The CDR3 runs 13 residues. The germline V and J ends were trimmed by 5 bases and 5 bases, with 12 bases remaining between them. Germline lookup yields CDR1 LGHNT and CDR2 FRNRAP. Sequences were obtained from blood. The chain has TRBV12-5 and TRBJ1-1; D is unresolved. This TCR derives from a man under 40 in good health. Here the CDR3 DNA reads TGTGCTAGTGGTCTCTCCCCGGGAACTGAAGCTTTCTTT. Its protein is CASGLSPGTEAFF.